These 29 T cell receptor beta chains originate from one sample sequenced in a study of blood T cell repertoires in COVID-19. TCRdb's table, derived via immunoSEQ multiplex PCR, lists solely in-frame clones and lacks some. The sample holds 250,000 to 350,000 clones; around 90% are singletons and the top ten take roughly 2%. Source material: peripheral blood. These TCRs come from a man between 18 and 35 years old with active or convalescent COVID-19.

This clone showed up just once. This chain connects TRBV29-1 to TRBJ2-1; TRBD2 might be the D (7 bases). The CDR3 runs to 14 residues. The ends were cut back, 4 bases at V and 7 bases at J, with 17 bases in the middle. Germline V gene sequence: CDR1 SQVTM, CDR2 ANQGSEA. Here the CDR3 DNA reads TGCAGCGTTGGGGACGGGGGGCCCGGGAATGAGCAGTTCTTC. Residues: CSVGDGGPGNEQFF.

The chain recombines TRBV7-3 with TRBJ2-1; 9 bases agree with TRBD2. The CDR3 totals 15 residues. In germline, CDR1 is SGHTA, CDR2 FQGTGA. V lost 5 bases and J lost 4; bases outside the gene matches: 6. The CDR3 nucleotides are TGTGCCAGCAGCCTCCGACTAGCGGATTACAATGAGCAGTTCTTC. It specifies CASSLRLADYNEQFF.

This chain links TRBV7-2 with TRBJ2-7; no clear D gene. V was pared by 3 bases and J by 2 bases, with 11 bases between. The CDR3 has 14 amino acids. Per germline, CDR1 SGHTA and CDR2 FQGNSA. CDR3 region: CASSFEAPAYEQYF. Here the CDR3 DNA reads TGTGCCAGCAGCTTTGAGGCTCCAGCCTACGAGCAGTACTTC.

The genes are TRBV27 and TRBJ2-7, with 8 bases matching TRBD1. The junction had 7 bases not matched to a gene; V was cut back by 6 bases and J by 6 bases. Per the germline V gene, CDR1 is MNHEY and CDR2 is SMNVEV (reference sequence). The CDR3 runs to 13 residues. Here the CDR3 DNA reads TGTGCCAGCAGCCTAACAGGGGGGCTCGAGCAGTACTTC. Its protein is CASSLTGGLEQYF.

The chain uses TRBV15 and TRBJ2-1; 8 nucleotides align to TRBD2. The V segment lost 4 bases and the J segment 9 bases; nucleotides outside the gene matches: 5. The CDR3 has 13 amino acids. Germline V lookup: CDR1 LNHNV, CDR2 YYDKDF (reference sequence). The CDR3 protein is CATSIAREVEQFF. The CDR3 nucleotides are TGTGCCACCAGCATCGCGCGGGAGGTTGAGCAGTTCTTC.

The rearrangement uses TRBV19 and TRBJ1-5, with 10 bases that match TRBD1. V shed 10 bases, J shed 1 base, and the junction held 13 bases outside the gene matches. Germline V lookup: CDR1 LNHDA, CDR2 SQIVND (reference sequence). This CDR3 has 17 amino acids. CDR3 coding DNA: TGTGCCATTACCTCCGGGACAGGGGCGTCGAGCAATCAGCCCCAGCATTTT. Protein sequence: CAITSGTGASSNQPQHF.

This sequence joins TRBV4-2 and TRBJ2-2; 7 nucleotides agree with TRBD1. The CDR3 contains 15 residues. The trim removed 0 bases at V and 7 bases at J, leaving 5 bases unmatched. The germline V gene encodes CDR1 LGHNA and CDR2 YNFKEQ. The CDR3 here is CASSQEEGAGGELFF. The CDR3, as DNA: TGTGCCAGCAGCCAAGAAGAGGGGGCCGGCGGGGAGCTGTTTTTT.

The chain links TRBV28 to TRBJ2-3, with 8 nucleotides matching TRBD2. Germline V gene lookup returns CDR1 MDHEN and CDR2 SYDVKM. The CDR3 loop spans 17 amino acids. Losses at the gene ends were 5 bases for V and 2 bases for J; bases not matched to a gene: 12. CDR3 residues: CASSPRLAWGYTDTQYF. CDR3 DNA: TGTGCCAGCAGTCCTCGACTAGCGTGGGGCTACACAGATACGCAGTATTTT.

In its sample, this clone was seen a few times. The chain employs TRBV28 and TRBJ1-2; D may be TRBD1 (5 bases). Trimming stripped 5 bases from V and 2 bases from J, with 15 bases between. The CDR3 runs to 15 residues. The germline CDR1 and CDR2 sequences are MDHEN and SYDVKM. As DNA, the CDR3 is TGTGCCAGCAGTGAGGAGACAGCTAACAACTATGGCTACACCTTC. It specifies CASSEETANNYGYTF.

The chain couples TRBV11-2 to TRBJ2-7, with 11 nucleotides matching TRBD2. The germline V gene has CDR1 SGHAT and CDR2 FQNNGV. This CDR3 comprises 16 residues. The V and J ends lost 3 bases and 1 base, in that order; junction bases with no gene match: 5. CDR3 sequence reads: CASSLKLAGDSYEQYF. The CDR3 nucleotides are TGTGCCAGCAGCTTGAAACTAGCGGGGGATTCCTACGAGCAGTACTTC.

This chain connects TRBV7-9 to TRBJ2-5; D ambiguous. Germline CDR1 reads SEHNR; CDR2 reads FQNEAQ (reference sequence). The V end lost 2 bases, the J end lost 6 bases, and 7 bases lay between the germline ends. CDR3 length equals 12 residues. CDR3 nucleotides: TGTGCCAGCAGCTTAAATAAGCAGACCCAGTACTTC. This sequence encodes CASSLNKQTQYF.

This sequence joins TRBV11-1 and TRBJ1-2; possibly TRBD1 for D (6 bases). The CDR3 has 13 amino acids. V lost 2 bases to trimming and J lost 3 bases, with 7 bases between them. Germline CDR1 SGHAT, CDR2 FQDESV (reference sequence). The chain's CDR3 is CASSLQGYYGYTF. CDR3 in DNA: TGTGCCAGCAGCTTACAGGGGTACTATGGCTACACCTTC.

CDR3 loop: CASSHPQGGGNEQFF. The DNA of the CDR3 is TGTGCCAGCAGCCATCCCCAGGGCGGGGGCAATGAGCAGTTCTTC. The rearrangement links TRBV4-2 to TRBJ2-1; TRBD2 matches 7 bases. Germline lookup yields CDR1 LGHNA and CDR2 YNFKEQ. The CDR3 is made up of 15 amino acids. Trimming at V came to 3 bases and at J to 6 bases, leaving 8 bases not matched to a gene.

The chain is built from TRBV19 and TRBJ2-7; 10 bases agree with TRBD1. The germline CDR1 and CDR2 sequences are LNHDA and SQIVND (reference sequence). The CDR3 spans 15 residues. Trimming removed 5 bases from V and 2 bases from J; junction bases left unmatched: 6. This CDR3 reads CASSPGQGDAYEQYF. In nucleotides, the CDR3 is TGTGCCAGTAGTCCCGGACAGGGGGACGCCTACGAGCAGTACTTC. The variable domain in full, with the rest retrieved from reference TRBV19 and TRBJ2-7, is DGGITQSPKYLFRKEGQNVTLSCEQNLNHDAMYWYRQDPGQGLRLIYYSQIVNDFQKGDIAEGYSVSREKKESFPLTVTSAQKNPTAFYLCASSPGQGDAYEQYFGPGTRLTVT.

This clone showed up just once. The chain uses TRBV6-5 and TRBJ2-7; TRBD2 matches 11 bases. The germline V gene encodes CDR1 MNHEY and CDR2 SVGAGI. J gave up 6 bases and V 0 bases, and 7 bases lay outside the gene matches. This CDR3 has 16 amino acids. CDR3 DNA sequence: TGTGCCAGCAGTTACTCGACGTCTAGCGGGAGGCGCGAGCAGTACTTC. This sequence encodes CASSYSTSSGRREQYF.

This chain joins TRBV18 and TRBJ2-1; a weak D match, TRBD2 (6 bases). CDR1 and CDR2 (germline): KGHSH, LQKENI. V lost 3 bases and J 6 bases, leaving 15 bases between the germline ends. The CDR3 consists of 15 residues. The CDR3 spells CASSPEEGSSNEQFF. Written as DNA, the CDR3 is TGTGCCAGCTCACCGGAGGAGGGGTCTAGCAATGAGCAGTTCTTC.

This clone was observed a few times. The chain is built from TRBV12-3 or TRBV12-4 and TRBJ2-7; 7 nucleotides agree with TRBD2. The junction had 0 bases not matched to a gene; V was cut back by 6 bases and J by 4 bases. The CDR3 is 11 amino acids. The CDR3 DNA follows: TGTGCCAGCAGCGGGGGGTACGAGCAGTACTTC. Amino acids: CASSGGYEQYF.

The chain has TRBV19 and TRBJ1-5; D gene ambiguous. Per the germline V gene, CDR1 is LNHDA and CDR2 is SQIVND (reference sequence). V was clipped by 1 base and J by 10 bases, with 17 bases between them. The CDR3 consists of 15 residues. As DNA, the CDR3 is TGTGCCAGTAGTATAGCCCGGGTAGCATTGAGACCCCAGCATTTT. Amino acids: CASSIARVALRPQHF.

The chain couples TRBV7-9 to TRBJ2-3, with TRBD2 matching over 14 bases. CDR3 length equals 17 residues. Germline lookup yields CDR1 SEHNR and CDR2 FQNEAQ (reference sequence). The V segment lost 5 bases and the J segment 2 bases; nucleotides outside the gene matches: 6. For the CDR3, the DNA is TGTGCCAGCAGCACCCGACTAGCGGGGGGGCTCACAGATACGCAGTATTTT. It is translated as CASSTRLAGGLTDTQYF.

The chain couples TRBV28 to TRBJ1-6; no reliable D call. Germline assignment: CDR1 MDHEN and CDR2 SYDVKM. V was shortened by 5 bases and J by 7 bases, with 15 bases between the two germline ends. CDR3 length: 15 amino acids. The CDR3 loop is CASSTPGEANSPLHF. Here the CDR3 DNA reads TGTGCCAGCAGTACCCCTGGGGAGGCGAATTCACCCCTCCACTTT.

The rearrangement joins TRBV4-2 to TRBJ2-3; a possible D gene is TRBD2 (6 bases). Germline V gene data show CDR1 as LGHNA and CDR2 as YNFKEQ. V was shortened by 1 base and J by 3 bases, with 17 bases between the two germline ends. The CDR3 sequence is 17 residues long. The chain's CDR3 is CASSQGLGGYGTDTQYF. The CDR3 DNA is TGTGCCAGCAGCCAAGGACTAGGAGGATATGGAACAGATACGCAGTATTTT.

This clone has only one observation. The chain has TRBV10-3 and TRBJ2-7; 14 positions match TRBD2. Germline V gives CDR1 ENHRY, CDR2 SYGVKD. The trim removed 2 bases at V and 6 bases at J, leaving 9 bases unmatched. The CDR3 totals 17 residues. CDR3 loop: CAISEPPTSGRAAEQYF. The CDR3 bases are TGTGCCATCAGTGAGCCCCCGACTAGCGGGAGGGCCGCCGAGCAGTACTTC.

The CDR3 is CASSYRTDLRGTEAFF. The CDR3 DNA reads TGTGCCAGCAGTTACCGGACGGACCTACGGGGCACTGAAGCTTTCTTT. V usage is TRBV6-5 and J usage is TRBJ1-1; D call uncertain. The germline gives CDR1 MNHEY, CDR2 SVGAGI. The CDR3 has 16 residues. The V and J ends lost 2 bases and 4 bases respectively, with 17 bases between them.

In regard to this clone: Within the sample, other DNA sequences also encode this same CDR3. The V gene is TRBV27, the J gene TRBJ1-2; D may be TRBD1 (6 bases). The V gene lost 6 bases and the J gene lost 6 bases, with 14 bases spanning the gap. Germline V gene sequence: CDR1 MNHEY, CDR2 SMNVEV (reference sequence). This CDR3 contains 13 residues. The CDR3 DNA reads as TGTGCCAGCAGGCAACAGGGAAGGGATGGCTACACCTTC. Translation gives CASRQQGRDGYTF.

The V call is TRBV21-1, the J call TRBJ2-2; TRBD1 is taken as the D call from the table, unchecked against the DNA. TRBV21-1 is flagged as a pseudogene. The CDR3 has 16 residues. The CDR3 sequence: CASSKIRVLDTGELFF. The CDR3 DNA sequence: TGTGCCAGCAGCAAAATCAGGGTTTTGGACACCGGGGAGCTGTTTTTT.

CDR3 loop: CASSLTRSEQYF. CDR3 bases: TGTGCCAGCAGCCTTACTCGGTCTGAGCAGTACTTC. This chain uses TRBV6-2 or TRBV6-3 with TRBJ2-7; D not certain. Germline V CDR1 and CDR2: MNHEY, SVGEGT. The CDR3 spans 12 residues. V was cut by 6 bases and J by 7 bases, with 13 bases left in between.

This chain uses TRBV9 with TRBJ2-2; 9 bases match TRBD2. The length of the CDR3 is 15 residues. Germline V CDR1 and CDR2: SGDLS, YYNGEE. After removal of 3 bases from V and 6 bases from J, the junction contained 6 bases not matched to a gene. CDR3 bases: TGTGCCAGCAGCGAGCGGGGGGCGTCTCCCGGGGAGCTGTTTTTT. Translated, it gives CASSERGASPGELFF.

This chain uses TRBV5-5 with TRBJ2-7; D gene ambiguous. The CDR3 runs to 15 residues. V lost 2 bases and J 3 bases, leaving 15 bases between the germline ends. Germline V lookup: CDR1 SGHKS, CDR2 YYEKEE (reference sequence). CDR3 bases: TGTGCCAGCAGCTTCTCGAGGTTCTCTAGCTACGAGCAGTACTTC. Protein sequence: CASSFSRFSSYEQYF.

The rearrangement uses TRBV5-1 and TRBJ1-1; D unclear. Germline loops: CDR1 SGHRS, CDR2 YFSETQ. The V and J ends lost 7 bases and 0 bases respectively, with 16 bases between them. The CDR3 has 15 residues. The CDR3: CASSPSDFLNTEAFF. The CDR3, as DNA: TGCGCCAGCTCCCCTAGCGATTTTTTGAACACTGAAGCTTTCTTT.